The table lists the clone carrying this T cell receptor (beta chain) with a few counts. This record belongs to a study of blood T cells in healthy people across ages. Together with a sample-barcoded 5' primer, a J-beta primer mix was included in a second PCR lasting roughly 6 to 12 cycles. TCRdb re-called the 5' RACE reads with MiXCR, one entry per CDR3 protein. Among approximately 1,000,000 distinct CDR3 sequences listed, around two fifths were seen once. V lost 8 bases and J 6 bases, leaving 13 bases between the germline ends. The CDR3 is 11 residues long. Germline lookup yields CDR1 SQVTM and CDR2 ANQGSEA.

V is TRBV29-1 and J is TRBJ1-2, with D perhaps TRBD1 (6 bases). The specimen sequenced was blood. The TCR was taken from a young man in good health. CDR3 coding DNA: TGCAGCTCAAGTGGGGGCGATGGCTACACCTTC. This translates into CSSSGGDGYTF. Full variable domain (rest looked up from reference TRBV29-1 and TRBJ1-2): SAVISQKPSRDICQRGTSLTIQCQVDSQVTMMFWYRQQPGQSLTLIATANQGSEATYESGFVIDKFPISRPNLTFSTLTVSNMSPEDSSIYLCSSSGGDGYTFGSGTRLTVV.